This T cell receptor beta chain was documented in a study of T cell clonality in common variable immunodeficiency (dated by TCRdb to 2015 to 2017). The paper's findings and limits, for the study overall: Fewer TCRbeta clones were shared among CVID subjects than among healthy controls (p < 0.0001). Reportedly, TCRbeta sequences from CVID had fewer deletions and N-nucleotide insertions, and highly modified clones with 13 or more V deletions were absent from CVID. Even though DNA input was the same, control samples had an average of around 81,000 unique sequences each, compared with some 32,000 in CVID samples. Compared with healthy controls, CVID subjects showed increased TCRbeta clonality (t-test p = 0.018), a feature most characteristic of about a third of subjects. Differences among patients in the CVID cohort limited the correlations between repertoire features and clinical complications. The authors noted that sequencing repertoires of T cell subpopulations would be needed to clarify what caused the increased clonality in CVID.

The germline V gene encodes CDR1 SNHLY and CDR2 FYNNEI. The CDR3 runs 15 amino acids, cysteine and phenylalanine included. Only the CDR3 bases that were read are kept: 36 of them, in frame from base 1. The junction shows trimming of 3 bases on V and 2 bases on J, plus 12 bases between the germline ends. Standard criteria were used to diagnose CVID, namely serum IgG, IgA and/or IgM reduced below the normal range together with specific antibody deficiency. The CVID group comprised some 45 subjects, approximately 15 female and approximately 29 male, aged about 9 to 65 years with a mean age of 40. Predominantly Caucasian heritage was noted among both the CVID patients and the healthy controls. At the time of study participation, every CVID subject had been on replacement immunoglobulin therapy for one year or longer. No CVID subject was ill or taking immunomodulatory or immunosuppressive medication when blood was collected. Heparinized peripheral whole blood samples of about 5 to 8 ml were collected from each donor. TCRbeta CDR3 repertoires were sequenced from genomic DNA of adults with common variable immune deficiency (CVID) and healthy adult controls. Diluted blood was density-centrifuged over Hypaque 1077 or Ficoll-Paque to isolate peripheral blood mononuclear cells. Genomic DNA was obtained from unsorted mononuclear cells through either Qiagen column purification or a centrifugation-based method.

CVID samples and control samples contributed equivalent amounts of genomic DNA as sequencing input. For every sample, a 60 bp segment covering the rearranged TCRbeta CDR3 region was amplified and then sequenced. The immunoSEQ assay, a bias-corrected multiplex PCR combined with high-throughput sequencing, was used to amplify TCRbeta. The study's processing was this. Every unique nucleotide sequence counted as a clone and was annotated with V, D and J genes, copy number and frequency. Sequences were labeled productive if in frame, and non-productive if out of frame or containing stop codons. Clonality was calculated from Shannon's entropy as previously described. Mean CDR3 Kyte-Doolittle hydropathy was derived from the predicted amino acid sequences of productive clones. The R hclust function was used to hierarchically cluster scaled V gene usage with Manhattan distance and complete linkage. Clone sharing by CDR3 amino acid sequence was assessed by resampling 12 repertoires per group over 100 rounds. The repertoires were screened for more than 55 published EBV-specific TCRbeta sequences and 200 to 250 published CMV-specific TCRbeta sequences. Analysis left out a couple of CVID samples that produced under 10,000 sequences, so fewer than 50 CVID repertoires remained. This is the immuneACCESS table as TCRdb keeps it, with only in-frame sequences that have V and J called. A part of the clones is gone; compared with another copy, unresolved V genes explain less than half, and the rest is unexplained. The DNA gave D and trimming, while V, J and clone size come from that table. In this sample the table shows 25,000 to 35,000 clones, and no singletons are among them. The top ten hold 3% to 3.5% of the sample.

Worth noting for this clone: The specificity of this receptor is unknown. The read ends 3 residues before the CDR3 terminus; that terminus is restored from the germline J gene.

The sequence joins TRBV2 to TRBJ2-3, and perhaps TRBD1 as D gene, on 6 matching bases. The TCR sequence derives from a human donor with common variable immunodeficiency. The sequenced sample consisted of peripheral blood mononuclear cells. The CDR3 region has the sequence CASSDHGQPTDTQYF. CDR3 DNA (partial): TGTGCCAGCAGTGATCACGGACAGCCCACAGATACG.